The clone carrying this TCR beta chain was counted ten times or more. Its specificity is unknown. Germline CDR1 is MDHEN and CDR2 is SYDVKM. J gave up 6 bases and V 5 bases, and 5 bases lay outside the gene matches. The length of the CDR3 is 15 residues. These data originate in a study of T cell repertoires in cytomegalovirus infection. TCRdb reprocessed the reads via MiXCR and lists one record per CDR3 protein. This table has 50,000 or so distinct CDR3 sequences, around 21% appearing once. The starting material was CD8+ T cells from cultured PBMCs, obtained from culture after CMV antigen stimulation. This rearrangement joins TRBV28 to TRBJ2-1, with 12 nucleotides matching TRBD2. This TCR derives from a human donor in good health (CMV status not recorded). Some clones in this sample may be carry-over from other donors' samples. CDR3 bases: TGTGCCAGCAGTCTAGGACTAGCGGGGATCAATGAGCAGTTCTTC. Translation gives CASSLGLAGINEQFF.